This paragraph covers one T cell receptor beta chain sequence. No cognate antigen has been identified for it. No much larger clone exists at a distance of one base, and base qualities are not known. The data originate from a study of T cell repertoires in cytomegalovirus infection (dated by TCRdb to about 2019). Looking at the study overall: The peptide stimulations were aimed at well-studied HLA-B-restricted epitopes as well as recently identified HLA-C-restricted CMV epitopes, whose presentation resists viral immunomodulation. Because public TCR beta signatures pointed to carriage of CMV infection together with the matching HLA type, the HLA type of each donor mattered for the analysis. On the study overall, not on this receptor specifically: In both this cohort and an independent cohort of some 380 donors, the cumulative frequency of public TCR beta family members distinguished carriers of CMV infection plus the relevant HLA type. The ex vivo response was dominated by HLA-C-restricted CMV-specific TCR beta clonotypes, and the single most frequent clonotype in two of eight donors was supplied by these HLA-C-restricted clonotypes.

The sample's treatment or condition, from its label and the paper: in vitro stimulation with specific CMV peptide epitopes to enrich CMV-specific T cells. From the cysteine up to the phenylalanine, the CDR3 has a length of 15 residues. CDR3 DNA only is kept here, 45 bases in frame from base 1. CDR1 and CDR2 (MDHEN, SYDVKM) derive from the germline V gene. V trim: 10 bases; J trim: 1 base; unmatched bases: 8. Instrument on record: Illumina HiSeq 1500. The public reads were run again by TCRdb, first through fastp at Q25 and then through MiXCR, and only productive beta chains were kept. A single entry per CDR3 protein holds the most common genes and DNA from its merged rows. A total of some 920,000 distinct CDR3 sequences appear in this sample, approximately 33% of them only once. The ten largest clonotypes hold around 15% of the sample.

This TCR was sampled from a human donor in good health (CMV status not recorded). Some clones in this sample may be carry-over from other donors' samples. Source: cultured CD8+ T cells from PBMCs, taken from culture after CMV antigen stimulation. The chain joins TRBV28 to TRBJ2-3, with 10 central nucleotides matching TRBD2. For the CDR3, the sequence is CANTQLAGGTDTQYF. The DNA sequence is TGTGCCAACACTCAGCTAGCGGGGGGCACAGATACGCAGTATTTT.